The rows below give T cell receptor beta chains drawn from one sample of a study of T-cell memory formation after mild COVID-19. TCRdb processed the 5' RACE reads anew with MiXCR; each CDR3 protein has one entry. The profile covers roughly 410,000 distinct CDR3 sequences, with about 24% appearing a single time and roughly 8.7% taken by the ten largest. Sequenced input: PBMCs or a T cell subset sorted from them (not recorded which). These receptors came from an adult woman who had mild COVID-19 (a few samples of this study predate the infection). Cell type and time point are not known. Each CDR3 is given with its conserved first and last residue. Fields, in order: D gene, V gene, clone size, J gene, CDR3 protein, CDR3 DNA. D genes are given only for firm matches. Some rows have no size entry. The others give once, few or many, or a class for an expanded clone.

D gene: NA; V gene: TRBV25-1; clone size: NA; J gene: TRBJ2-1; CDR3 protein: CASSESVEQFF; CDR3 DNA: TGTGCCAGCAGTGAATCGGTTGAGCAGTTCTTC
D gene: TRBD1; V gene: TRBV19; clone size: NA; J gene: TRBJ1-1; CDR3 protein: CASSITGGGTEAFF; CDR3 DNA: TGTGCCAGTAGTATCACAGGGGGCGGCACTGAAGCTTTCTTT
D gene: NA; V gene: TRBV30; clone size: few; J gene: TRBJ2-7; CDR3 protein: CAWSVRDNYEQYF; CDR3 DNA: TGTGCCTGGAGTGTACGGGACAACTACGAGCAGTACTTC
D gene: NA; V gene: TRBV24-1; clone size: few; J gene: TRBJ2-1; CDR3 protein: CATSDHTLREQFF; CDR3 DNA: TGTGCCACCAGTGATCATACCTTGCGCGAGCAGTTCTTC
D gene: NA; V gene: TRBV7-9; clone size: few; J gene: TRBJ1-3; CDR3 protein: CASSPLPGAYSGNTIYF; CDR3 DNA: TGTGCCAGCAGCCCGCTACCAGGGGCCTACTCTGGAAACACCATATATTTT
D gene: NA; V gene: TRBV19; clone size: once; J gene: TRBJ1-5; CDR3 protein: CASISRTRGSNQPQHF; CDR3 DNA: TGTGCCAGTATTTCCCGTACTCGCGGGAGCAATCAGCCCCAGCATTTT
D gene: NA; V gene: TRBV18; clone size: NA; J gene: TRBJ2-7; CDR3 protein: CASSPLSLGQAYEQYF; CDR3 DNA: TGTGCCAGCTCACCTCTCTCGTTGGGTCAGGCCTACGAGCAGTACTTC
D gene: NA; V gene: TRBV29-1; clone size: few; J gene: TRBJ1-1; CDR3 protein: CSTPGGISMNTEAFF; CDR3 DNA: TGCAGCACTCCCGGGGGGATAAGCATGAACACTGAAGCTTTCTTT
D gene: NA; V gene: TRBV20-1; clone size: few; J gene: TRBJ2-7; CDR3 protein: CSAQSVRNSYEQYF; CDR3 DNA: TGCAGTGCTCAATCAGTACGGAACTCCTACGAGCAGTACTTC
D gene: NA; V gene: TRBV20-1; clone size: few; J gene: TRBJ1-6; CDR3 protein: CSAAAEGRNNSPLHF; CDR3 DNA: TGCAGTGCTGCGGCCGAGGGGCGGAATAATTCACCCCTCCACTTT
D gene: TRBD1; V gene: TRBV12-3/TRBV12-4; clone size: few; J gene: TRBJ2-7; CDR3 protein: CASSSGQGWTYEQYF; CDR3 DNA: TGTGCCAGCAGTTCCGGACAGGGGTGGACCTACGAGCAGTACTTC
D gene: NA; V gene: TRBV12-3/TRBV12-4; clone size: few; J gene: TRBJ1-5; CDR3 protein: CASSPREGPLPQHF; CDR3 DNA: TGTGCCAGCAGTCCACGAGAGGGCCCTCTACCCCAGCATTTT
D gene: TRBD2; V gene: TRBV7-9; clone size: few; J gene: TRBJ2-7; CDR3 protein: CASSLSYSGGNSSYEQYF; CDR3 DNA: TGTGCCAGCAGCCTTAGCTATAGCGGGGGCAATAGCTCCTACGAGCAGTACTTC
D gene: NA; V gene: TRBV7-9; clone size: NA; J gene: TRBJ2-2; CDR3 protein: CASCPGAGPGSCFF; CDR3 DNA: NA
D gene: TRBD2; V gene: TRBV27; clone size: many; J gene: TRBJ2-1; CDR3 protein: CASSLKAGGYNEQFF; CDR3 DNA: TGTGCCAGCAGTTTAAAGGCGGGAGGCTACAATGAGCAGTTCTTC
D gene: NA; V gene: TRBV6-5; clone size: once; J gene: TRBJ1-1; CDR3 protein: CASSYSYITEAFF; CDR3 DNA: TGTGCCAGCAGTTACTCGTATATAACTGAAGCTTTCTTT
D gene: TRBD1; V gene: TRBV20-1; clone size: many; J gene: TRBJ1-1; CDR3 protein: CSARPQGSWNTEAFF; CDR3 DNA: TGCAGTGCTAGACCACAGGGGAGTTGGAACACTGAAGCTTTCTTT
D gene: NA; V gene: TRBV4-1; clone size: few; J gene: TRBJ1-6; CDR3 protein: CASSQVGRGRDSPLHF; CDR3 DNA: TGCGCCAGCAGCCAAGTCGGTAGGGGCCGGGATTCACCCCTCCACTTT
D gene: TRBD2; V gene: TRBV7-9; clone size: few; J gene: TRBJ2-3; CDR3 protein: CASTAGSDRLLAGYPDTQYF; CDR3 DNA: TGTGCCAGCACGGCGGGTTCTGACCGACTACTAGCGGGTTACCCAGATACGCAGTATTTT
D gene: TRBD1; V gene: TRBV12-3/TRBV12-4; clone size: NA; J gene: TRBJ1-1; CDR3 protein: CASSPQGARVEAFF; CDR3 DNA: TGTGCCAGCAGCCCACAGGGGGCGCGTGTTGAAGCTTTCTTT
D gene: NA; V gene: TRBV5-1; clone size: few; J gene: TRBJ1-2; CDR3 protein: CASSLGLEDGYTF; CDR3 DNA: TGCGCCAGCAGCTTAGGATTAGAGGATGGCTACACCTTC
D gene: NA; V gene: TRBV5-1; clone size: NA; J gene: TRBJ2-3; CDR3 protein: CASRLSSLDTQYF; CDR3 DNA: TGCGCCAGCAGGTTATCTAGCCTCGATACGCAGTATTTT
D gene: NA; V gene: TRBV20-1; clone size: many; J gene: TRBJ2-3; CDR3 protein: CSARGGWASSSTDTQYF; CDR3 DNA: TGCAGTGCTAGGGGGGGTTGGGCCTCGAGTTCGACAGATACGCAGTATTTT
D gene: NA; V gene: TRBV27; clone size: NA; J gene: TRBJ1-6; CDR3 protein: CASSPTGGILHF; CDR3 DNA: TGTGCCAGCAGTCCCACGGGGGGTATCCTCCACTTT
D gene: NA; V gene: TRBV6-6; clone size: NA; J gene: TRBJ1-2; CDR3 protein: CASSYTAAASYGYTF; CDR3 DNA: TGTGCCAGCAGTTACACGGCAGCGGCTTCCTATGGCTACACCTTC
D gene: TRBD2; V gene: TRBV24-1; clone size: NA; J gene: TRBJ2-3; CDR3 protein: CATSDLTSAGGATDTQYF; CDR3 DNA: TGTGCCACCAGTGATTTGACGTCGGCGGGAGGGGCGACAGATACGCAGTATTTT
D gene: TRBD1; V gene: TRBV5-5; clone size: few; J gene: TRBJ1-6; CDR3 protein: CASNPTGLVSPLHF; CDR3 DNA: TGTGCCAGCAACCCGACAGGGTTGGTATCACCCCTCCACTTT